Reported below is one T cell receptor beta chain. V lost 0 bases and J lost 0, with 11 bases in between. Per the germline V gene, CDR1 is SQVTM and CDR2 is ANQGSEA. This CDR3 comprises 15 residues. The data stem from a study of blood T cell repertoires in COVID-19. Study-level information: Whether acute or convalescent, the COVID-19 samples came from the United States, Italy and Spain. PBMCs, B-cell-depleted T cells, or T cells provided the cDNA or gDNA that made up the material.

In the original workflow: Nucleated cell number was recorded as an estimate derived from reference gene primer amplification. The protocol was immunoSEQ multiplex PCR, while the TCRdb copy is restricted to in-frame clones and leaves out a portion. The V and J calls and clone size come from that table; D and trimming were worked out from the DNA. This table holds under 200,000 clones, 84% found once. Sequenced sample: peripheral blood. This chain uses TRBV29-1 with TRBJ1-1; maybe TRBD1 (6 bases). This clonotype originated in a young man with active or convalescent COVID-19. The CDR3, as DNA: TGCAGCGTTGAAGATGTTGGGGGCATGAACACTGAAGCTTTCTTT. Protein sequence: CSVEDVGGMNTEAFF.